Listed below are T cell receptor beta chains from one sample, sequenced in a study of lymphopenia after photon versus proton radiotherapy. The assay was immunoSEQ multiplex PCR, and TCRdb's table has in-frame clones only and misses some. The sample lists roughly 4,000 clones, over 60% occurring once. Material: peripheral blood, obtained from a patient treated with proton-based radiotherapy. The receptor source for this set is an older man with esophageal cancer. Each CDR3 is given with its conserved first and last residue. D genes are given only for firm matches. Part of the rows lack a size; the others show once, few, many or a class for expanded clones.

CDR3 protein: CASSVNRDSGNTIYF
CDR3 DNA: TGTGCCAGCAGTGTCAACAGGGACTCTGGAAACACCATATATTTT
V gene: TRBV6-4
clone size: .
J gene: TRBJ1-3
D gene: .

CDR3 protein: CASSVALGITYEQYF
CDR3 DNA: TGTGCCAGCAGCGTAGCTCTCGGGATTACCTACGAGCAGTACTTC
V gene: TRBV9
clone size: .
J gene: TRBJ2-7
D gene: .

CDR3 protein: CASSPPGPYEQYF
CDR3 DNA: TGTGCCAGTAGCCCCCCAGGGCCCTACGAGCAGTACTTC
V gene: TRBV19
clone size: .
J gene: TRBJ2-7
D gene: .

CDR3 protein: CATGPGSNQPQHF
CDR3 DNA: TGTGCCACGGGCCCGGGTTCGAATCAGCCCCAGCATTTT
V gene: TRBV10-3
clone size: few
J gene: TRBJ1-5
D gene: .

CDR3 protein: CASSKGAPGWETQYF
CDR3 DNA: TGTGCCAGCAGCAAGGGGGCTCCCGGGTGGGAGACCCAGTACTTC
V gene: TRBV14
clone size: .
J gene: TRBJ2-5
D gene: TRBD1

CDR3 protein: CAAHEGGGGSEQYF
CDR3 DNA: TGTGCCGCCCACGAGGGAGGAGGGGGCAGCGAGCAGTACTTC
V gene: TRBV10-3
clone size: once
J gene: TRBJ2-7
D gene: .

CDR3 protein: CASSGGGFSNTGELFF
CDR3 DNA: TGTGCCAGCAGTGGGGGCGGCTTTTCGAACACCGGGGAGCTGTTTTTT
V gene: TRBV2
clone size: .
J gene: TRBJ2-2
D gene: .

CDR3 protein: CASSLQTYSNQPQHF
CDR3 DNA: TGTGCCAGCAGCTTGCAGACATATAGCAATCAGCCCCAGCATTTT
V gene: TRBV5-6
clone size: .
J gene: TRBJ1-5
D gene: .

CDR3 protein: CASSKGQAYEQYF
CDR3 DNA: TGTGCCAGCAGCAAAGGACAGGCCTACGAGCAGTACTTC
V gene: TRBV4-2
clone size: .
J gene: TRBJ2-7
D gene: TRBD1

CDR3 protein: CASSLRQLGAGQETQYF
CDR3 DNA: TGCGCCAGCAGCTTGCGACAGCTTGGAGCGGGACAGGAGACCCAGTACTTC
V gene: TRBV5-1
clone size: once
J gene: TRBJ2-5
D gene: .

CDR3 protein: CASSQILTDTQYF
CDR3 DNA: TGCGCCAGCAGCCAAATCCTCACAGATACGCAGTATTTT
V gene: TRBV4-1
clone size: .
J gene: TRBJ2-3
D gene: .

CDR3 protein: CASSEADTRNTQYF
CDR3 DNA: TGTGCCAGCAGTGAAGCGGATACTAGAAATACGCAGTATTTT
V gene: TRBV6-1
clone size: .
J gene: TRBJ2-3
D gene: .

CDR3 protein: CASIRRSSYNSPLHF
CDR3 DNA: TGTGCCAGTATCCGCAGGAGCTCCTATAATTCACCCCTCCACTTT
V gene: TRBV19
clone size: .
J gene: TRBJ1-6
D gene: .

CDR3 protein: CASSQESGELSGNTIYF
CDR3 DNA: TGTGCCAGCAGCCAAGAGTCGGGAGAACTCTCTGGAAACACCATATATTTT
V gene: TRBV4-2
clone size: once
J gene: TRBJ1-3
D gene: .

CDR3 protein: CASSPRDRGSYEQYF
CDR3 DNA: TGTGCCAGCTCACCAAGGGACAGGGGCTCCTACGAGCAGTACTTC
V gene: TRBV18
clone size: .
J gene: TRBJ2-7
D gene: TRBD1

CDR3 protein: CASSSLGADSPLHF
CDR3 DNA: TGTGCCAGCAGCTCCTTAGGGGCGGATTCACCCCTCCACTTT
V gene: TRBV7-3
clone size: few
J gene: TRBJ1-6
D gene: .

CDR3 protein: CASSSLADTQYF
CDR3 DNA: TGTGCCAGCAGCTCCCTAGCAGATACGCAGTATTTT
V gene: TRBV7-3
clone size: medium-sized
J gene: TRBJ2-3
D gene: .

CDR3 protein: CASSLDGMNTEAFF
CDR3 DNA: TGCGCCAGCAGCCTGGACGGCATGAACACTGAAGCTTTCTTT
V gene: TRBV10-2
clone size: .
J gene: TRBJ1-1
D gene: .

CDR3 protein: CASSFVRGEKLFF
CDR3 DNA: TGTGCCAGCAGCTTCGTGAGGGGTGAAAAACTGTTTTTT
V gene: TRBV7-9
clone size: .
J gene: TRBJ1-4
D gene: .

CDR3 protein: CASRIGTPSTDTQYF
CDR3 DNA: TGTGCCAGCCGGATTGGGACTCCTAGCACAGATACGCAGTATTTT
V gene: TRBV7-3
clone size: .
J gene: TRBJ2-3
D gene: .

CDR3 protein: CASSYRTENTEAFF
CDR3 DNA: TGTGCCAGCAGTTACCGGACAGAGAACACTGAAGCTTTCTTT
V gene: TRBV6-5
clone size: .
J gene: TRBJ1-1
D gene: .

CDR3 protein: CSVDQNSGNTIYF
CDR3 DNA: TGCAGCGTTGACCAAAACTCTGGAAACACCATATATTTT
V gene: TRBV29-1
clone size: .
J gene: TRBJ1-3
D gene: .

CDR3 protein: CASRNRGGGTDTQYF
CDR3 DNA: TGTGCCAGCAGGAACAGGGGTGGGGGCACAGATACGCAGTATTTT
V gene: TRBV6-1
clone size: .
J gene: TRBJ2-3
D gene: TRBD1

CDR3 protein: CASSFARGSREQYF
CDR3 DNA: TGTGCCAGTAGTTTCGCACGGGGGTCGCGCGAGCAGTACTTC
V gene: TRBV19
clone size: .
J gene: TRBJ2-7
D gene: .

CDR3 protein: CASSYSSFSGELFF
CDR3 DNA: TGTGCCAGCAGTTACTCGAGTTTCTCCGGGGAGCTGTTTTTT
V gene: TRBV6-5
clone size: .
J gene: TRBJ2-2
D gene: .

CDR3 protein: CSVGGYLVETQYF
CDR3 DNA: TGCAGCGTTGGTGGGTACTTGGTAGAGACCCAGTACTTC
V gene: TRBV29-1
clone size: few
J gene: TRBJ2-5
D gene: .

CDR3 protein: CASRRSEWEQYF
CDR3 DNA: TGTGCCAGCAGGAGATCTGAGTGGGAGCAGTACTTC
V gene: TRBV27
clone size: .
J gene: TRBJ2-7
D gene: .

CDR3 protein: CATALSNQPQHF
CDR3 DNA: TGTGCTACAGCTCTCAGCAATCAGCCCCAGCATTTT
V gene: TRBV28
clone size: once
J gene: TRBJ1-5
D gene: .

CDR3 protein: CASSPDRDQETQYF
CDR3 DNA: TGTGCCAGCAGCCCCGACAGGGACCAAGAGACCCAGTACTTC
V gene: TRBV5-4
clone size: medium-sized
J gene: TRBJ2-5
D gene: TRBD1

CDR3 protein: CASGHDRNYGYTF
CDR3 DNA: TGTGCCAGCGGACACGACAGGAACTATGGCTACACCTTC
V gene: TRBV16
clone size: .
J gene: TRBJ1-2
D gene: .

CDR3 protein: CASSPPFLGRGGETQYF
CDR3 DNA: TGTGCCAGCTCACCACCGTTTCTGGGTAGAGGAGGAGAGACCCAGTACTTC
V gene: TRBV18
clone size: medium-sized
J gene: TRBJ2-5
D gene: .

CDR3 protein: CASRHSPGLAGAQYF
CDR3 DNA: TGCGCCAGCAGGCATAGCCCGGGACTAGCGGGGGCGCAGTATTTT
V gene: TRBV4-1
clone size: .
J gene: TRBJ2-3
D gene: TRBD2

CDR3 protein: CASSLVEQGTEAFF
CDR3 DNA: TGTGCCAGCAGCTTAGTTGAGCAAGGCACTGAAGCTTTCTTT
V gene: TRBV7-1
clone size: .
J gene: TRBJ1-1
D gene: .

CDR3 protein: CASGPGTGERYEQYF
CDR3 DNA: TGTGCTAGTGGCCCTGGGACAGGGGAGAGGTACGAGCAGTACTTC
V gene: TRBV12-5
clone size: .
J gene: TRBJ2-7
D gene: TRBD1

CDR3 protein: CASSGRLAGPGELFF
CDR3 DNA: TGTGCCAGCAGCGGCAGACTAGCGGGACCCGGGGAGCTGTTTTTT
V gene: TRBV9
clone size: .
J gene: TRBJ2-2
D gene: TRBD2

CDR3 protein: CATSMQEYGYTF
CDR3 DNA: TGTGCCACCAGCATGCAGGAGTATGGCTACACCTTC
V gene: TRBV15
clone size: few
J gene: TRBJ1-2
D gene: .

CDR3 protein: CAIRKGTGELFF
CDR3 DNA: TGTGCCATCAGGAAGGGGACCGGGGAGCTGTTTTTT
V gene: TRBV10-3
clone size: .
J gene: TRBJ2-2
D gene: .

CDR3 protein: CASRREGSGANYGYTF
CDR3 DNA: TGTGCCAGCAGGAGGGAAGGCTCAGGGGCTAACTATGGCTACACCTTC
V gene: TRBV6-6
clone size: .
J gene: TRBJ1-2
D gene: .

CDR3 protein: CASSYAWNEQFF
CDR3 DNA: TGTGCCAGCAGTTACGCCTGGAATGAGCAGTTCTTC
V gene: TRBV6-7
clone size: large
J gene: TRBJ2-1
D gene: .

CDR3 protein: CASSLGAGVGYNEQFF
CDR3 DNA: TGTGCCAGCAGTCTCGGGGCGGGAGTGGGCTACAATGAGCAGTTCTTC
V gene: TRBV6-4
clone size: once
J gene: TRBJ2-1
D gene: TRBD2

CDR3 protein: CASIEAYAQYF
CDR3 DNA: TGTGCCAGTATCGAAGCTTACGCGCAGTACTTC
V gene: TRBV19
clone size: .
J gene: TRBJ2-7
D gene: .

CDR3 protein: CASGGERGRTDTQYF
CDR3 DNA: TGCGCCAGTGGAGGGGAAAGGGGGCGGACAGATACGCAGTATTTT
V gene: TRBV10-1
clone size: .
J gene: TRBJ2-3
D gene: .

CDR3 protein: CASSAIGQVSTNEKLFF
CDR3 DNA: TGTGCCAGCAGCGCAATTGGACAGGTATCAACTAATGAAAAACTGTTTTTT
V gene: TRBV9
clone size: once
J gene: TRBJ1-4
D gene: TRBD1

CDR3 protein: CASSLDLTGNTEAFF
CDR3 DNA: TGTGCCAGCAGCTTAGATTTAACAGGGAACACTGAAGCTTTCTTT
V gene: TRBV5-4
clone size: .
J gene: TRBJ1-1
D gene: .

CDR3 protein: CASSQMTSGLYEQYF
CDR3 DNA: TGCGCCAGCAGCCAAATGACTAGCGGGTTATACGAGCAGTACTTC
V gene: TRBV4-1
clone size: once
J gene: TRBJ2-7
D gene: TRBD2

CDR3 protein: CASSQAGGDYEQYF
CDR3 DNA: TGCGCCAGCAGCCAAGCAGGGGGCGACTACGAGCAGTACTTC
V gene: TRBV4-3
clone size: .
J gene: TRBJ2-7
D gene: TRBD1

CDR3 protein: CASRSGGANVLTF
CDR3 DNA: TGTGCCAGTAGGTCAGGTGGGGCCAACGTCCTGACTTTC
V gene: TRBV19
clone size: .
J gene: TRBJ2-6
D gene: .

CDR3 protein: CASSLNQLTYEQYF
CDR3 DNA: TGTGCCAGCAGCTTAAATCAGCTAACCTACGAGCAGTACTTC
V gene: TRBV7-3
clone size: .
J gene: TRBJ2-7
D gene: .